This T cell receptor beta chain was recorded in a study of T cell responses to AZD1222 COVID-19 vaccine. The study's findings and limits: Clonal diversity may have been underestimated in mostly white British donors. Only after the peak T cell response were repertoires sampled.

Points on this clone: Its antigen is currently unknown.

Using immunoSEQ multiplex PCR, the repertoire was profiled, and TCRdb retains in-frame clones only, with some absent. The sample holds around 120,000 clones, over 75% seen once. This sample comprised peripheral blood, obtained on day 0 of MenACWY control vaccination. The source is an adult in good health.

The CDR3 nucleotides read TGTGCCAGCAGCGCGAGTCGGGGAAACTATGGCTACACCTTC. Its protein is CASSASRGNYGYTF. This chain connects TRBV9 to TRBJ1-2; D gene ambiguous. CDR1 and CDR2 from the germline V gene are SGDLS and YYNGEE. With 3 bases removed from V and 2 bases from J, the gap between germline ends came to 11 bases. The CDR3 has 14 residues.